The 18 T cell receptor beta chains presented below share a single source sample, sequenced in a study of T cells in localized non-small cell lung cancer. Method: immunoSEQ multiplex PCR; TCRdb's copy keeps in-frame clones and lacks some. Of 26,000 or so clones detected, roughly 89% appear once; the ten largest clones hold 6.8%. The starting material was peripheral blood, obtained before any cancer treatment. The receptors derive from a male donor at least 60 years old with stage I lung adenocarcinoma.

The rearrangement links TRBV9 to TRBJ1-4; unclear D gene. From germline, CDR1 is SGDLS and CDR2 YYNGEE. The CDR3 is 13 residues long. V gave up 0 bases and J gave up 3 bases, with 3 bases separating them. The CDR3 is CASSVVPNEKLFF. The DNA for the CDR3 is TGTGCCAGCAGCGTAGTCCCTAATGAAAAACTGTTTTTT.

The DNA for the CDR3 is TGTGCCAGCAGCTTGGGCCAGCGGGGGGCCAAAAACATTCAGTACTTC. Its translation: CASSLGQRGAKNIQYF. V and J are TRBV5-8 and TRBJ2-4; 8 bases are shared with TRBD2. V dropped 0 bases and J dropped 1; count of bases not matched to a gene: 3. CDR3 length: 16 residues. Germline V gene lookup returns CDR1 SGHTS and CDR2 YDEGEE.

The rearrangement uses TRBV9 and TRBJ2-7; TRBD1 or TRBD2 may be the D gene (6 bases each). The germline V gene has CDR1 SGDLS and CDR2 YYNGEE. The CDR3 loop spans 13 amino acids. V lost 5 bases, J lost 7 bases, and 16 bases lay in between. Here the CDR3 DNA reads TGTGCCAGCAGTGCCCAGGGGAGGAGAGAGCAGTACTTC. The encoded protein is CASSAQGRREQYF.

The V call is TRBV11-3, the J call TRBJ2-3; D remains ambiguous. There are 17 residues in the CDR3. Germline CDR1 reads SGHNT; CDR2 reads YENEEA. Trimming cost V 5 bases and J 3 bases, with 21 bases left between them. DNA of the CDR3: TGTGCCAGCAGCCATATAGATGCGACGGGTATGACAGATACGCAGTATTTT. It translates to CASSHIDATGMTDTQYF.

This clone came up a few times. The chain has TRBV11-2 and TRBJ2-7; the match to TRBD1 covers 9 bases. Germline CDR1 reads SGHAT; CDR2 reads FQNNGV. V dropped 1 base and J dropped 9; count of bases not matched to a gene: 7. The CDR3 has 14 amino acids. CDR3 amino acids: CASSLAGQGGGQYF. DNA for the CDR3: TGTGCCAGCAGCTTAGCGGGACAGGGTGGGGGGCAGTACTTC.

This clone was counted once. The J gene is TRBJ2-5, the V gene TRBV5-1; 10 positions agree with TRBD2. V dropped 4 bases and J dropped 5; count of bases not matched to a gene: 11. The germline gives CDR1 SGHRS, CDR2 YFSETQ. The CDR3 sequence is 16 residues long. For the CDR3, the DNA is TGCGCCAGCAGCCAGGGAGGTAGCGGGGGGATTGAGACCCAGTACTTC. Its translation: CASSQGGSGGIETQYF.

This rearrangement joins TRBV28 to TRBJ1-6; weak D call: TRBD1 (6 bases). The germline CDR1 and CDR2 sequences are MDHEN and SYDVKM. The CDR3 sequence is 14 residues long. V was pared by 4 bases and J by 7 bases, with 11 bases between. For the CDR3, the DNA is TGTGCCAGCAGTTCTACAGGGCCGAATTCACCCCTCCACTTT. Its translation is CASSSTGPNSPLHF.

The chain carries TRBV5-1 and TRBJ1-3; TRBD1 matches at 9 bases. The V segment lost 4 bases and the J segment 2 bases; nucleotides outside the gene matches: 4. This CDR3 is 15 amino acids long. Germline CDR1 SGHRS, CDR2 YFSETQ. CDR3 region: CASSPWTGAGNTIYF. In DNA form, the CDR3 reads TGCGCCAGCAGCCCCTGGACAGGGGCTGGAAACACCATATATTTT.

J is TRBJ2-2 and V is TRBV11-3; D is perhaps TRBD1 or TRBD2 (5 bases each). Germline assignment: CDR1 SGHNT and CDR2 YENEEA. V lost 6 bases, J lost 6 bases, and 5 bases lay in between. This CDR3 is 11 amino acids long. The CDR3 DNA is TGTGCCAGCAGGGGGGCCGGGGAGCTGTTTTTT. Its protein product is CASRGAGELFF.

In DNA form, the CDR3 reads TGTGCCAGCAGCCGAGGCGGGGGGCTAGGTCAGCCCCAGCATTTT. Translation: CASSRGGGLGQPQHF. This sequence joins TRBV7-6 and TRBJ1-5; D might be TRBD1 (6 bases). Germline V gene data show CDR1 as SGHVS and CDR2 as FNYEAQ. V was clipped by 5 bases and J by 6 bases, with 17 bases between them. The CDR3 loop spans 15 amino acids. The full variable domain, its missing parts supplied by reference TRBV7-6 and TRBJ1-5, is GAGVSQSPRYKVTKRGQDVALRCDPISGHVSLYWYRQALGQGPEFLTYFNYEAQQDKSGLPNDRFSAERPEGSISTLTIQRTEQRDSAMYRCASSRGGGLGQPQHFGDGTRLSIL.

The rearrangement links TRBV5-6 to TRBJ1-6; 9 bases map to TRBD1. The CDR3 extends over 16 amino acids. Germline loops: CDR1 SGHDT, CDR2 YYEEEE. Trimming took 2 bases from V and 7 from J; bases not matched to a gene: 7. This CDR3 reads CASSLTGTGTNSPLHF. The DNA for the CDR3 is TGTGCCAGCAGCTTAACCGGGACAGGGACGAATTCACCCCTCCACTTT.

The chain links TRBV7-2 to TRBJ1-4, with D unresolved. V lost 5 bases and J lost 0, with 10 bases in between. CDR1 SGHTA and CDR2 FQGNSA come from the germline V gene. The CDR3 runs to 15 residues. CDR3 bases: TGTGCCAGCAGCCGGAAGGCTGCAACTAATGAAAAACTGTTTTTT. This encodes CASSRKAATNEKLFF. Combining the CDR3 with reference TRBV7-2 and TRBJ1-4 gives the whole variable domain GAGVSQSPSNKVTEKGKDVELRCDPISGHTALYWYRQSLGQGLEFLIYFQGNSAPDKSGLPSDRFSAERTGGSVSTLTIQRTQQEDSAVYLCASSRKAATNEKLFFGSGTQLSVL.

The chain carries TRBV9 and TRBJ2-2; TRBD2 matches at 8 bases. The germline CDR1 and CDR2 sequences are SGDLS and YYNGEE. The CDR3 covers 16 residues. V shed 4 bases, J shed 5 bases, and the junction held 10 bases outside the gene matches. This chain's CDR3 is CASSTRRLAGTGELFF. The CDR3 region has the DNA TGTGCCAGCAGCACCCGAAGGCTAGCGGGTACCGGGGAGCTGTTTTTT.

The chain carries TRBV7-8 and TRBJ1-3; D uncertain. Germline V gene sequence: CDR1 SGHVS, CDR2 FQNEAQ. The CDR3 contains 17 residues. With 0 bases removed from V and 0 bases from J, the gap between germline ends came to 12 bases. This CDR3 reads CASSLAPSTFSGNTIYF. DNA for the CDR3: TGTGCCAGCAGCTTAGCCCCCAGTACTTTCTCTGGAAACACCATATATTTT.

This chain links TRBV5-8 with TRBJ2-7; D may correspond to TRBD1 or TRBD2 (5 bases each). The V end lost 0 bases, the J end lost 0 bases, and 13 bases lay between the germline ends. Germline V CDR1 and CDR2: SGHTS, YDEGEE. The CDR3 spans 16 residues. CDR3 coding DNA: TGTGCCAGCAGCTTGGGGGGGTCTCACATCTCCTACGAGCAGTACTTC. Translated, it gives CASSLGGSHISYEQYF.

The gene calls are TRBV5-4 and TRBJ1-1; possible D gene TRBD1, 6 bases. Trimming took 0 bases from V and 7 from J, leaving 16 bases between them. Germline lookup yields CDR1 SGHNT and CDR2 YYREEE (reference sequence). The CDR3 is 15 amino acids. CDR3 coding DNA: TGTGCCAGCAGCTTGGAGAACAGGGAGAGAAGTGAAGCTTTCTTT. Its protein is CASSLENRERSEAFF.

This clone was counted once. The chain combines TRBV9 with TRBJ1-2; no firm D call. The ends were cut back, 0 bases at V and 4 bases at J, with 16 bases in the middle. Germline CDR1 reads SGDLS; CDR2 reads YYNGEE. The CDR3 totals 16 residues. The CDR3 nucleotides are TGTGCCAGCAGCGTAGGTTTTACCGGTTCGGGCTATGGCTACACCTTC. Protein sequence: CASSVGFTGSGYGYTF. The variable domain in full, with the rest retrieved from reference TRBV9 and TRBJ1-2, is DSGVTQTPKHLITATGQRVTLRCSPRSGDLSVYWYQQSLDQGLQFLIQYYNGEERAKGNILERFSAQQFPDLHSELNLSSLELGDSALYFCASSVGFTGSGYGYTFGSGTRLTVV.

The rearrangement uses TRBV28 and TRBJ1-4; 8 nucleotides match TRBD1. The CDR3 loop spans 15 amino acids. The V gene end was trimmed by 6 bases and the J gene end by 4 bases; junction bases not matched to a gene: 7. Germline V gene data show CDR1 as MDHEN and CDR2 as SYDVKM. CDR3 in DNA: TGTGCCAGCAGACCCCAGGGGGCCGTTAATGAAAAACTGTTTTTT. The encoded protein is CASRPQGAVNEKLFF.